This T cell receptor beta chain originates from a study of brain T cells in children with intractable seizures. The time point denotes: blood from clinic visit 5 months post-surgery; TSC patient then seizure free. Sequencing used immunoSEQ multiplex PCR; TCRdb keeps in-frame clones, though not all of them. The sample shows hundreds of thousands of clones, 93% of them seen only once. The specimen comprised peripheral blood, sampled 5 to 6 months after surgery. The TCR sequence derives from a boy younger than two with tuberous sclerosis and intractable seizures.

The CDR3 region is CASSQDRTRTMLATQYF. The CDR3 bases are TGTGCCAGCAGCCAAGATCGCACTAGGACTATGCTGGCGACCCAGTACTTC. The chain links TRBV3-1 (or the pseudogene TRBV3-2) to TRBJ2-5, with D possibly TRBD2 on 6 matching bases. Deletions cut 0 bases from V and 7 bases from J, with 21 bases between. This CDR3 is built from 17 residues. The germline V gene encodes CDR1 LGHDT and CDR2 YNNKEL (reference sequence).